This T cell receptor (beta chain) was sequenced in a study of T cells in Graves' hyperthyroidism and ophthalmopathy. Notes on the study in general: Separating ophthalmopathy from stable hyperthyroidism was achieved by a 13 V-J model.

Individuals with ophthalmopathy presented a Clinical Activity Score of at least 3, a NOSPECS grade of at least 4 and a duration under 3 months. TCR beta CDR3 region amplification was performed from RNA transcripts. An initial round of RT-PCR targeting the TCR CDR3 relied on the HTBI primer set. TCRdb reprocessed the multiplex PCR reads with MiXCR, giving one entry per CDR3 protein. The sample carries around 690,000 distinct CDR3 sequences, around 21% recorded once. There are 15 residues in the CDR3. Germline CDR1 reads SNHLY; CDR2 reads FYNNEI. V lost 3 bases and J 1 base, leaving 12 bases between the germline ends. This clonotype was detected a few times. Its cognate antigen is unknown.

The TCR was taken from a man aged 25 to 40 with Graves' ophthalmopathy. The chain links TRBV2 to TRBJ1-1; tentatively, D is TRBD1 (6 bases). The sample was blood. The CDR3 loop reads CASSDVGHQNTEAFF. For the CDR3, the DNA is TGTGCCAGCAGTGATGTGGGACACCAGAACACTGAAGCTTTCTTT. Drawing the rest from reference TRBV2 and TRBJ1-1, the complete variable domain is EPEVTQTPSHQVTQMGQEVILRCVPISNHLYFYWYRQILGQKVEFLVSFYNNEISEKSEIFDDQFSVERPDGSNFTLKIRSTKLEDSAMYFCASSDVGHQNTEAFFGQGTRLTVV.